This is a list of T cell receptor beta chains from one sample in a study of response to subunit inactivated influenza vaccine. TCRdb redid the calling of the RT-PCR reads with MiXCR, one entry per CDR3 protein. The profile shows roughly 760,000 distinct CDR3 sequences, 21% of them singletons. The material sequenced was PBMCs from blood, taken less than 6 days after vaccination. The receptors stem from a man in his forties or fifties who received an inactivated influenza vaccine. Both conserved end residues are part of each CDR3. The D gene is left open where the match is weak. Only part of the rows carry a size: once, few, many, or a class if the clone is expanded.

few,15,TRBV7-2,.,TRBJ2-5,CASSYGGVGLETQYF,TGTGCCAGCAGCTACGGTGGGGTGGGATTGGAGACCCAGTACTTC
few,16,TRBV6-2/TRBV6-3,TRBD1,TRBJ2-5,CASSRPGQGYAETQYF,TGTGCCAGCAGTAGACCCGGACAGGGGTACGCAGAGACCCAGTACTTC
.,15,TRBV6-2/TRBV6-3,.,TRBJ2-3,CASAGFLSGTDTQYF,TGTGCCAGCGCGGGATTTCTCTCTGGCACAGATACGCAGTATTTT
few,14,TRBV29-1,.,TRBJ2-7,CSVKHRSGSGEQYF,TGCAGCGTGAAGCATAGATCGGGTTCGGGAGAGCAGTACTTC
.,13,TRBV29-1,TRBD2,TRBJ2-1,CSVDGTRGGEQFF,TGCAGCGTGGACGGGACCCGGGGGGGTGAGCAGTTCTTC
.,12,TRBV24-1,.,TRBJ2-3,CATSDLGGKVYF,TGTGCCACCAGTGATTTGGGGGGGAAGGTGTATTTT
.,17,TRBV5-1,TRBD2,TRBJ2-2,CASSVTSGGQNTGELFF,TGCGCCAGCAGCGTGACTAGCGGGGGCCAGAACACCGGGGAGCTGTTTTTT
once,12,TRBV6-2/TRBV6-3,.,TRBJ2-1,CASSIRFNEQFF,TGTGCCAGCAGTATCCGGTTCAATGAGCAGTTCTTC
few,16,TRBV7-2,.,TRBJ1-3,CASSPETGLSGNTIYF,TGTGCCAGCAGCCCCGAAACAGGTCTCTCTGGAAACACCATATATTTT
.,14,TRBV20-1,.,TRBJ1-4,CSGPPSTTNEKLFF,TGCAGCGGACCACCTTCCACAACTAATGAAAAACTGTTTTTT
many,16,TRBV6-1,.,TRBJ2-1,CASSERWSSGGDEQFF,TGTGCCAGCAGTGAACGTTGGAGCTCCGGGGGTGATGAGCAGTTCTTC
.,14,TRBV5-1,.,TRBJ2-5,CASSLRQSQETQYF,TGCGCCAGCAGCTTAAGGCAGTCCCAAGAGACCCAGTACTTC
once,11,TRBV20-1,.,TRBJ2-3,CSASIRDTQYF,TGCAGTGCCTCGATACGGGATACGCAGTATTTT
.,15,TRBV3-1,.,TRBJ1-2,CASSQDIGFRYGYTF,TGTGCCAGCAGCCAAGATATCGGGTTTCGCTATGGCTACACCTTC
few,15,TRBV5-1,TRBD1,TRBJ2-5,CASSLVPTGGETQYF,TGCGCCAGCAGCTTGGTACCCACAGGGGGAGAGACCCAGTACTTC
many,14,TRBV28,.,TRBJ2-1,CASSLGVTYNEQFF,TGTGCCAGCAGTTTGGGCGTTACTTACAATGAGCAGTTCTTC
.,13,TRBV20-1,.,TRBJ2-3,CSARPGQADTQYF,TGCAGTGCTAGGCCCGGGCAGGCAGATACGCAGTATTTT
few,11,TRBV2,.,TRBJ2-7,CASSDFNEQYF,TGTGCCAGCAGTGATTTTAACGAGCAGTACTTC
.,17,TRBV4-1,TRBD1,TRBJ2-7,CASSQGRTGVFSYEQYF,TGCGCCAGCAGCCAAGGCCGAACAGGGGTCTTCTCCTACGAGCAGTACTTC
few,14,TRBV5-1,.,TRBJ2-7,CASSLEGFRYEQYF,TGCGCCAGCAGCTTGGAGGGTTTTCGTTACGAGCAGTACTTC
few,12,TRBV5-1,.,TRBJ2-3,CASSLWEDTQYF,TGCGCCAGCAGCTTGTGGGAGGATACGCAGTATTTT
few,16,TRBV7-9,TRBD1,TRBJ1-5,CASSKTSGTGNQPQHF,TGTGCCAGCAGCAAAACTTCCGGGACAGGGAATCAGCCCCAGCATTTT
.,15,TRBV28,TRBD2,TRBJ2-5,CASSNLAGVQETQYF,TGTGCCAGCAGCAACCTAGCGGGAGTACAAGAGACCCAGTACTTC
.,15,TRBV5-6,.,TRBJ2-7,CASSLGGVLAYEQYF,TGTGCCAGCAGCTTGGGAGGGGTACTAGCCTACGAGCAGTACTTC
few,15,TRBV7-6,TRBD1,TRBJ2-7,CASSLEKGQAYEQYF,TGTGCCAGCAGCTTGGAAAAGGGACAGGCCTACGAGCAGTACTTC
.,14,TRBV6-1,.,TRBJ2-7,CASRSDRFTYEQYF,TGTGCCAGCAGATCCGACAGATTCACCTACGAGCAGTACTTC
.,11,TRBV12-3/TRBV12-4,.,TRBJ2-2,CASRLGGELFF,TGTGCCAGCAGACTTGGTGGGGAGCTGTTTTTT
.,13,TRBV20-1,.,TRBJ2-3,CSATSPSSRPQYF,TGCAGTGCTACCTCCCCCTCTAGTCGGCCGCAGTATTTT
few,13,TRBV20-1,.,TRBJ2-5,CSASVSLGGTQYF,TGCAGTGCTAGCGTTTCGTTGGGGGGGACCCAGTACTTC
.,15,TRBV7-2,.,TRBJ2-7,CASSLAQGQAYEQYF,TGTGCCAGCAGCTTAGCACAGGGCCAAGCCTACGAGCAGTACTTC
.,21,TRBV12-3/TRBV12-4,TRBD2,TRBJ2-3,CASSLRWRLAPTNSSTDTQYF,TGTGCCAGCAGTTTACGGTGGAGACTAGCGCCTACAAATTCTAGCACAGATACGCAGTATTTT
.,15,TRBV6-5,TRBD1,TRBJ1-4,CASSLRIPGQGKLFF,TGTGCCAGCAGTTTAAGAATCCCGGGACAGGGTAAACTGTTTTTT
many,14,TRBV29-1,TRBD2,TRBJ2-1,CSVAGTSPYNEQFF,TGCAGCGTGGCCGGGACTAGCCCCTACAATGAGCAGTTCTTC
few,13,TRBV29-1,TRBD1,TRBJ2-1,CSLRQGLGGEQFF,TGCAGCCTTCGACAGGGATTAGGGGGTGAGCAGTTCTTC
few,17,TRBV5-1,TRBD2,TRBJ2-3,CASSSGLAGVGIDTQYF,TGCGCCAGCAGTTCAGGACTAGCGGGAGTCGGGATAGATACGCAGTATTTT
.,14,TRBV6-2/TRBV6-3,TRBD1,TRBJ1-1,CASSPWTGVTEAFF,TGTGCCAGCAGTCCCTGGACAGGGGTCACTGAAGCTTTCTTT
few,12,TRBV6-2/TRBV6-3,.,TRBJ1-1,CASSYTGTEAFF,TGTGCCAGCAGTTATACGGGGACTGAAGCTTTCTTT
many,13,TRBV5-1,.,TRBJ2-5,CASSLAYQETQYF,TGCGCCAGCAGCTTGGCCTACCAAGAGACCCAGTACTTC
.,15,TRBV3-1,.,TRBJ2-1,CATCLTGSSDNEQFF,TGTGCCACCTGCCTTACCGGCTCCTCCGATAATGAGCAGTTCTTC
few,16,TRBV5-5,TRBD2,TRBJ2-3,CASSLGIAGGSDTQYF,TGTGCCAGCAGCTTGGGAATAGCGGGGGGCTCAGATACGCAGTATTTT
.,18,TRBV11-1,TRBD2,TRBJ2-5,CASSLGRAGSGTQETQYF,TGTGCCAGCAGCTTGGGACGGGCGGGTAGCGGGACCCAAGAGACCCAGTACTTC
.,14,TRBV3-1,.,TRBJ2-1,CASSQDRGYNEQFF,TGTGCCAGCAGCCAAGATAGGGGATACAATGAGCAGTTCTTC
few,15,TRBV9,.,TRBJ2-5,CASSKMAGVRETQYF,TGTGCCAGCAGCAAAATGGCAGGGGTCAGGGAGACCCAGTACTTC
.,15,TRBV5-5,TRBD2,TRBJ2-3,CASSRTSGSQDTQYF,TGTGCCAGCAGCCGGACTAGCGGGAGCCAAGATACGCAGTATTTT